A selection of T cell receptor beta chains follows, all from one sample in a study of tumor-infiltrating lymphocytes in primary liver carcinoma. TCRdb re-called the multiplex PCR reads with MiXCR, one entry per CDR3 protein. There are 180,000 or so distinct CDR3 sequences in the sample; about 55% occur only once, and under 75% lies in the top ten. Material for sequencing was peripheral blood. These receptors all stem from a man in his forties with primary liver carcinoma and hepatitis B virus infection. CDR3s include the opening cysteine and the closing phenylalanine or tryptophan. A D gene is named only where the DNA matches it firmly. Clone size, where shown, is once, few, many, or a class for clones that have expanded.

v_gene	j_gene	d_gene	abundance	CDR3nt	CDR3aa
TRBV29-1	TRBJ1-1	-	-	TGCAGCGTTAGACATGGGGCTTTGAACACTGAAGCTTTCTTT	CSVRHGALNTEAFF
TRBV28	TRBJ2-5	-	-	TGTGCCAGCAGTCCGATCGGGGAGACCCACTACTTC	CASSPIGETHYF
TRBV7-9	TRBJ2-3	-	-	TGTGCCAGCAGTACTCCCCCAGGGGCCGTGATGGCAGATACGCAGTATTTT	CASSTPPGAVMADTQYF
TRBV4-2	TRBJ1-5	-	-	TGTATCAGCAGCCAAATAGAGACGCGGCAGCCCCAGCATTTT	CISSQIETRQPQHF
TRBV28	TRBJ1-1	-	few	TGTGCCAGCAGTCCAACCCGGGTGAACACTGAAGCTTTCTTT	CASSPTRVNTEAFF
TRBV11-2	TRBJ2-3	-	-	TGTGCCAGCAGCCCCCATTTCGGTAGGGGCGATGAAGATACGCAGTATTTT	CASSPHFGRGDEDTQYF
TRBV11-2	TRBJ2-1	TRBD2	-	TGTGCCAGCAGCGCAACTAGCGGGGATTTGTATGAGCAGTTCTTC	CASSATSGDLYEQFF
TRBV6-5	TRBJ2-3	-	-	TGTGCCAGCAGTTACTCATGGAATCAGCCCCAGTATTTT	CASSYSWNQPQYF
TRBV11-2	TRBJ2-2	-	-	TGTGCCAGTAGTAGGCGCGGGCCTATGACCGGGGAGCTGTTTTTT	CASSRRGPMTGELFF
TRBV7-9	TRBJ2-7	-	once	TGTGCCAGCAGCTCTACCCGGGACATATACGAGCAGTACTTC	CASSSTRDIYEQYF
TRBV29-1	TRBJ2-7	-	few	TGCAGCGCCCAAAGCCGGGCTCAACGGGAGCAGTACTTC	CSAQSRAQREQYF
TRBV11-2	TRBJ1-6	-	many	TGTGCCAGCAGCAAAGGGTTCCGCGATAATTCACCCCTCCACTTT	CASSKGFRDNSPLHF
TRBV5-4	TRBJ2-1	TRBD2	-	TGTGCCAGCAGCTTGGTTGCGGGAGCAAGCAATGAGCAGTTCTTC	CASSLVAGASNEQFF
TRBV4-1	TRBJ1-3	-	many	TGCGCCAGCAGCCAGGCCGTAAGGGGAACGCTACGGTCTGGAAACACCATATATTTT	CASSQAVRGTLRSGNTIYF
TRBV10-3	TRBJ1-3	-	-	TGTGCCATCAGTGAGAAAAACACCATATATTTT	CAISEKNTIYF
TRBV29-1	TRBJ2-3	TRBD1	-	TGCAGCGTTGAGACAGGGGTCACAGATACGCAGTATTTT	CSVETGVTDTQYF
TRBV11-2	TRBJ2-1	-	-	TGTGCCAGCACCCGGAACAATGAGCAGTCCTTC	CASTRNNEQSF
TRBV28	TRBJ2-7	TRBD1	-	TGTGCCAGCAGTGATGACAGGGGGCGAGTTTTGGGCTCCTACGTGCAGTACTTC	CASSDDRGRVLGSYVQYF
TRBV4-2	TRBJ2-5	-	-	TGTGCCAGCAGCCAAGTGAGTAGGGTTAACCAAGAGACCCAGTACTTC	CASSQVSRVNQETQYF
TRBV6-2/TRBV6-3	TRBJ2-1	-	-	TGTGCCAGCAGTTACTCGAGGACGGGCCGTGAAGACAATGAGCAGTTCTTC	CASSYSRTGREDNEQFF
TRBV5-1	TRBJ2-2	TRBD1	-	TGCGCCAGCAGCGGACAGGGAATTAGCACCGGGGAGCTGTTTTTT	CASSGQGISTGELFF
TRBV11-2	TRBJ2-7	-	-	TGTGCCAGCAGCTTTGAGGTGCAGGGCCGCGAGCAGTACTTC	CASSFEVQGREQYF
TRBV28	TRBJ1-5	-	-	TGTGCCAGCAGGGCGACTCCTGGGGGGTATCAGCCCCAGCATTTT	CASRATPGGYQPQHF
TRBV4-1	TRBJ1-1	TRBD1	-	TGCGCCAGCAGCCCAGGGGGGTTCACTGAAGTTTTCTTT	CASSPGGFTEVFF
TRBV6-1	TRBJ2-7	-	-	TGTGCCAGCAGTGCAGGGATCTCCTACGAGAAGTACTTC	CASSAGISYEKYF
TRBV5-4	TRBJ2-2	-	-	TGTGCCAGCAGACTCACTTACACCGGGGAGCTGTTTTTT	CASRLTYTGELFF
TRBV6-5	TRBJ2-7	-	-	TGTGCCAGCAGTTACTCTGGTCTGAGGGCGGGTGAGCAGTACTTC	CASSYSGLRAGEQYF
TRBV28	TRBJ2-7	-	-	TGTGCCGGCAGTTTAGAGGGTTCGGGATCCTACGAGCAGTACTTC	CAGSLEGSGSYEQYF
TRBV11-2	TRBJ2-5	-	-	TGTGCCGGCAGCTTAGATCGGGCGAGAGAGACCCAGTACTTC	CAGSLDRARETQYF
TRBV12-3/TRBV12-4	TRBJ2-7	TRBD2	-	TGTGCCAGCAGTTCTAGCGGAGATTACGAGCAGTACTTC	CASSSSGDYEQYF
TRBV6-6	TRBJ2-3	TRBD1	-	TGTGCCAACAGTTACGTCTGGGTCAGGGGGCTGACAGATACGCAGTATTTT	CANSYVWVRGLTDTQYF
TRBV13	TRBJ1-2	TRBD1	-	TGTGCCAGCAGTCCGACAGGGGATCTTGGCTACATCTTC	CASSPTGDLGYIF
TRBV5-4	TRBJ1-5	-	few	TGTGCCAGCAGCTTGGGGGGACGGGACACAGATCAGCCCCAGCATTTT	CASSLGGRDTDQPQHF
TRBV29-1	TRBJ2-2	TRBD2	-	TGCAGCGCCTCAGGGTATCGGGAGGGGGGAACCGGGGAGCTGTGTTTT	CSASGYREGGTGELCF
TRBV29-1	TRBJ2-5	TRBD2	-	TGCAGCGTCGAGACTAGCGGGATCGAGACCCAGTACTTC	CSVETSGIETQYF
TRBV6-1	TRBJ2-7	-	-	TGTGCCAGCAGTGACCTAAGCTCCTACGAGCAGTACTTC	CASSDLSSYEQYF
TRBV12-3/TRBV12-4	TRBJ1-5	-	-	TGTGCCGGCAGTAAGGACGGTCAGCCCCAGCATTTT	CAGSKDGQPQHF
TRBV6-5	TRBJ2-7	TRBD2	-	TGTGCCAGCAGTTACGCGTCTAGCGGGAACCGCGAGCAGTACTTC	CASSYASSGNREQYF
TRBV28	TRBJ2-1	TRBD2	few	TGTGCCAGCAGTCTCCTAGCGGGAAACTACAATGAGCAGTTCTTC	CASSLLAGNYNEQFF
TRBV5-5	TRBJ1-1	-	-	TGTGCCAGCAGCTTAGGTGGGGCCCTTGAAGCTTTCTTT	CASSLGGALEAFF
TRBV12-3/TRBV12-4	TRBJ2-7	TRBD1	-	TGTGCCAACAGCCGTACAGGGGGGTTGTCCTACGAGCAGTACTTC	CANSRTGGLSYEQYF
TRBV7-8	TRBJ2-1	-	-	TGTGCCAGCAGCCCGTTTAGCGATTACTCCCACAATGAGCAGTTCTTC	CASSPFSDYSHNEQFF
TRBV4-1	TRBJ2-1	TRBD2	few	TGCGCCAGCTCCGGGACTAGCGGGGCCTACAATGAGCAGTTCTTC	CASSGTSGAYNEQFF
TRBV4-1	TRBJ2-3	-	-	TGCGCCAGCAGCCAAGGCGGGTTCACAGATACGCAGTATTTT	CASSQGGFTDTQYF
TRBV5-4	TRBJ2-4	TRBD2	-	TGTGCCAGCAGCCCCGGGACTAGAGTAGAGTACTTC	CASSPGTRVEYF
TRBV12-3/TRBV12-4	TRBJ1-5	-	-	TGTGCCAGCACCCATGGGGGACTACTCCGGTGGGCGGGCAATCAGCCCCAGCATTTT	CASTHGGLLRWAGNQPQHF
TRBV6-1	TRBJ1-5	-	few	TGTGCCAGCACCACCACAGGGAGCTACCAGCCCCAGCATTTT	CASTTTGSYQPQHF
TRBV4-1	TRBJ2-5	-	few	TGCGCCAGCAGCCGAGAAGAGGGCGGAGAGACCCAGTACTTC	CASSREEGGETQYF
TRBV11-2	TRBJ2-5	TRBD2	many	TGTGCCAGCAGCCCAGTCCCGGGACTAGCGGGAGAGCACCATAAAGAGACCCAGTACTTC	CASSPVPGLAGEHHKETQYF
TRBV28	TRBJ2-5	-	-	TGTGCCAGTAGCGACCTAGCGGAGACCCAGTACTTC	CASSDLAETQYF
TRBV5-5	TRBJ2-1	-	few	TGTGCCAGCAGCTTAACGGGTCTATACAATGAGCAGTTCTTC	CASSLTGLYNEQFF
TRBV4-1	TRBJ2-2	-	few	TGCGCCAGCAGCCAAGAGTCGACAGCGCGCACCTGGGAGCTGTTTTTT	CASSQESTARTWELFF
TRBV29-1	TRBJ2-1	TRBD2	-	TGCAGCGCCGGACTAGAGGGTTCCTACAATGAGCAGTTCTTC	CSAGLEGSYNEQFF
TRBV7-9	TRBJ2-5	-	-	TGTGCCAGCAGCTCGGAGGGGAGGGAGACCCAGTACTTC	CASSSEGRETQYF
TRBV11-2	TRBJ2-5	-	-	TGTGCCAGCAGCTTATATCGGCCCGGTAGTGGGAGAGAAGAGACCCAGTACTTC	CASSLYRPGSGREETQYF
TRBV11-2	TRBJ2-3	-	-	TGTGCCAGCAGCACTCCGATTAGTGCCACGTGGGAAGATACGCAGTATTTT	CASSTPISATWEDTQYF
TRBV12-3/TRBV12-4	TRBJ2-3	-	many	TGTGCCAGCACCTGGGATACAGATACGCAGTATTTT	CASTWDTDTQYF
TRBV29-1	TRBJ2-7	-	few	TGCAGCGTGGCTGAGCGGGTGGTGGCAGGGGCCTACGAGCAGTACTTC	CSVAERVVAGAYEQYF
TRBV6-5	TRBJ2-1	-	few	TGTGCCAGCAGTTCCGGTTTGGGTGAGCAGTTCTTC	CASSSGLGEQFF
TRBV4-1	TRBJ2-1	TRBD2	-	TGCGCCAGCAGCCAAAGAGCACTAGCGGGCAACAATGAGCAGTTCTTC	CASSQRALAGNNEQFF